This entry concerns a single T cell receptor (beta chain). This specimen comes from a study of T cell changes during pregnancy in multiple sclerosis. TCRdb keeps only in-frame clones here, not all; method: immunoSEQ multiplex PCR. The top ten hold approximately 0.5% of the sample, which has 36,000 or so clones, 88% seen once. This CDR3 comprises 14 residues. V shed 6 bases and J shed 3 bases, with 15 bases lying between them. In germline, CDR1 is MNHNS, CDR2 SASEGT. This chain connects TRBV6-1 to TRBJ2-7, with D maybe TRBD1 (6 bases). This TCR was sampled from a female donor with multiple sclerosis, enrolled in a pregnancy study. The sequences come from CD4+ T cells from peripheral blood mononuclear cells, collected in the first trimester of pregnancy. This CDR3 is CASSRDTTLYEQYF. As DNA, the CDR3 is TGTGCCAGCAGCCGGGACACCACCCTCTACGAGCAGTACTTC.